This entry describes one T cell receptor beta chain. This sample stems from a study of shared clonotypes between healthy human individuals. Method: immunoSEQ multiplex PCR; TCRdb's copy keeps in-frame clones and lacks some. The table shows approximately 1,500,000 clones, with 95% to 99% occurring only once. Both subsets, CD45RA+ naive and CD45RA-negative memory, were split from the CD4+ cells. This TCR was recovered from a young man in good health. The sample was naive CD4+ T cells sorted from blood. Noted subset: CD45RA+ positively selected.

The CDR3, as DNA: TGCAGCGTTGAAGTCGGGCGGATCTACGAGCAGTACTTC. It yields the protein CSVEVGRIYEQYF. This sequence joins TRBV29-1 and TRBJ2-7; D call uncertain. V lost 1 base, J lost 3 bases, and 10 bases lay in between. This CDR3 is built from 13 residues. CDR1 SQVTM and CDR2 ANQGSEA come from the germline V gene.